Listed below are T cell receptor beta chains from one sample, sequenced in a study of shared clonotypes between healthy human individuals. Clones were sequenced by immunoSEQ multiplex PCR, and TCRdb holds only the in-frame ones, with some missing. In the table there are roughly 2.1 million clones, around 93% of which are singletons. Sequencing was done on a sample of naive CD8+ T cells from PBMCs. The receptors were gathered from a man between 18 and 29 years old in good health. Some clones in this sample may be carry-over from other donors' samples. Both conserved end residues are part of each CDR3. The order of the fields is D gene, clone size, V gene, J gene, CDR3 protein, CDR3 DNA. D genes are given only for firm matches. Clone size is given for some rows only: seen once, a few or many times, or a class if the clone is expanded.

>NA|NA|TRBV5-6|TRBJ2-1
CASSLGARGQFF
TGTGCCAGCAGCTTGGGGGCCAGGGGGCAGTTCTTC
>NA|NA|TRBV15|TRBJ2-7
CATSAGQNKYEQYF
TGTGCCACCAGCGCCGGGCAGAATAAGTACGAGCAGTACTTC
>TRBD1|NA|TRBV15|TRBJ2-7
CATSGRDRASPTFYEQYF
TGTGCCACCAGCGGCCGAGACAGGGCGTCACCAACTTTCTACGAGCAGTACTTC
>NA|NA|TRBV27|TRBJ2-7
CASSWGYTYEQYF
TGTGCCAGCAGTTGGGGATACACCTACGAGCAGTACTTC
>TRBD2|NA|TRBV5-1|TRBJ2-1
CASSLKLAGGRGDEQFF
TGCGCCAGCAGCTTGAAGCTAGCGGGAGGGCGAGGGGATGAGCAGTTCTTC
>TRBD2|NA|TRBV11-2|TRBJ2-7
CASSLVVSGAYEQYF
TGTGCCAGCAGCTTAGTGGTTAGCGGGGCCTACGAGCAGTACTTC
>TRBD1|NA|TRBV6-1|TRBJ1-2
CASSGGTATFTFFYGYTF
TGTGCCAGCAGTGGGGGGACAGCGACTTTTACATTCTTCTATGGCTACACCTTC
>NA|NA|TRBV23-1|TRBJ2-3
CASSHHLTAPDTQYF
TGCGCCAGCAGTCATCACCTAACCGCTCCGGATACGCAGTATTTT
>NA|NA|TRBV19|TRBJ1-1
CASSTDGYMNTEAFF
TGTGCCAGTAGTACGGACGGATACATGAACACTGAAGCTTTCTTT
>NA|NA|TRBV2|TRBJ1-5
CASSEPPEQGFNQPQHF
TGTGCCAGCAGTGAACCGCCCGAGCAGGGGTTCAATCAGCCCCAGCATTTT
>NA|NA|TRBV4-3|TRBJ2-5
CASSQDMRQGPYQETQYF
TGCGCCAGCAGCCAAGATATGAGGCAGGGACCGTACCAAGAGACCCAGTACTTC
>NA|NA|TRBV29-1|TRBJ2-7
CSVLDTEQYF
TGCAGCGTCCTCGACACCGAGCAGTACTTC
>TRBD1|NA|TRBV7-3|TRBJ1-1
CASSSHSTGMNTEAFF
TGTGCCAGCAGCTCCCACTCGACAGGGATGAACACTGAAGCTTTCTTT
>NA|NA|TRBV10-1|TRBJ2-7
CASSELQGYEQYF
TGCGCCAGCAGTGAGTTGCAGGGCTACGAGCAGTACTTC
>TRBD2|NA|TRBV27|TRBJ2-2
CASSRPSLAGVVGELFF
TGTGCCAGCAGTCGACCAAGCCTAGCGGGAGTCGTCGGGGAGCTGTTTTTT
>TRBD2|NA|TRBV10-3|TRBJ2-7
CAISEYQRDIHEQYF
TGTGCCATCAGTGAGTACCAGCGGGATATCCACGAGCAGTACTTC
>NA|NA|TRBV19|TRBJ1-4
CASSPFWGASNEKLFF
TGTGCCAGTAGCCCATTTTGGGGGGCGTCTAATGAAAAACTGTTTTTT
>TRBD2|NA|TRBV7-9|TRBJ2-7
CASSLGERGLFYEQYF
TGTGCCAGCAGCTTAGGTGAAAGGGGACTATTTTACGAGCAGTACTTC
>NA|once|TRBV28|TRBJ2-2
CASSFGYTTGELFF
TGTGCCAGCAGTTTTGGCTATACCACCGGGGAGCTGTTTTTT
>TRBD1|NA|TRBV29-1|TRBJ1-2
CSYPGGDGYTF
TGCAGTTACCCAGGGGGAGATGGCTACACCTTC
>NA|NA|TRBV19|TRBJ1-1
CASSISGRGTEAFF
TGTGCCAGTAGTATATCCGGCAGGGGCACTGAAGCTTTCTTT
>NA|once|TRBV13|TRBJ1-1
CASSLEGGTGAFF
TGTGCCAGCAGCTTGGAAGGGGGTACGGGAGCTTTCTTT
>TRBD1|NA|TRBV27|TRBJ1-5
CASSWTGDSNQPQHF
TGTGCCAGCAGTTGGACAGGGGACAGCAATCAGCCCCAGCATTTT
>NA|NA|TRBV7-8|TRBJ1-5
CASSLLKAAGGNQPQHF
TGTGCCAGCAGCTTATTAAAGGCAGCGGGGGGCAATCAGCCCCAGCATTTT
>NA|NA|TRBV7-6|TRBJ2-1
CASSLPDVSYNEQFF
TGTGCCAGCAGCTTACCCGATGTAAGCTACAATGAGCAGTTCTTC
>NA|NA|TRBV7-2|TRBJ2-3
CASSSSGRGADTQYF
TGTGCCAGCAGCTCGTCCGGGAGAGGCGCAGATACGCAGTATTTT
>NA|once|TRBV28|TRBJ2-7
CASSRSPHYEAYEQYF
TGTGCCAGCAGTCGAAGTCCCCACTACGAGGCCTACGAGCAGTACTTC
>NA|NA|TRBV27|TRBJ1-1
CASSLPGGDEAFF
TGTGCCAGCAGTTTACCTGGAGGGGATGAAGCTTTCTTT
>TRBD1|NA|TRBV11-2|TRBJ1-4
CASSRTQGAFNEKLFF
TGTGCCAGCAGCCGCACACAGGGGGCGTTTAATGAAAAACTGTTTTTT
>NA|NA|TRBV27|TRBJ1-5
CASSAFGGSNQPQHF
TGTGCCAGCAGTGCCTTTGGGGGTAGCAATCAGCCCCAGCATTTT
>NA|NA|TRBV19|TRBJ2-5
CASSIGTARETQYF
TGTGCCAGTAGTATAGGTACAGCCCGGGAGACCCAGTACTTC
>TRBD1|NA|TRBV29-1|TRBJ2-3
CSVTRTGQPTDTQYF
TGCAGCGTTACCCGGACAGGGCAGCCCACAGATACGCAGTATTTT
>NA|NA|TRBV4-2|TRBJ2-3
CASSQGQVYTDTQYF
TGTGCCAGCAGCCAAGGTCAGGTCTACACAGATACGCAGTATTTT
>TRBD2|NA|TRBV14|TRBJ2-3
CASSSGLAVGDTQYF
TGTGCCAGCAGCTCGGGACTAGCGGTCGGAGATACGCAGTATTTT
>NA|few|TRBV27|TRBJ1-1
CASSFLTGITEAFF
TGTGCCAGCAGTTTCCTCACAGGGATTACTGAAGCTTTCTTT
>TRBD1|NA|TRBV27|TRBJ2-7
CASRTGTEVLSYEQYF
TGTGCCAGCAGGACCGGGACAGAAGTCCTCTCCTACGAGCAGTACTTC
>NA|NA|TRBV27|TRBJ2-4
CASSLGGLAKNIQYF
TGTGCCAGCAGTTTAGGGGGACTAGCCAAAAACATTCAGTACTTC
>NA|NA|TRBV12-5|TRBJ1-1
CASGAPKGGKAFF
TGTGCTAGTGGCGCTCCCAAAGGGGGGAAAGCTTTCTTT
>NA|NA|TRBV7-9|TRBJ1-1
CASSASVRVNTEAFF
TGTGCCAGCAGCGCCTCAGTTAGGGTGAACACTGAAGCTTTCTTT
>NA|few|TRBV10-3|TRBJ1-1
CAIRDGAEAFF
TGTGCCATCCGGGACGGCGCTGAAGCTTTCTTT
>NA|NA|TRBV2|TRBJ2-7
CASSPGTSPGGYEQYF
TGTGCCAGCAGCCCGGGGACAAGCCCAGGAGGCTACGAGCAGTACTTC
>NA|NA|TRBV7-3|TRBJ2-1
CASSLWGNNEQFF
TGTGCCAGCAGCTTATGGGGAAACAATGAGCAGTTCTTC
>TRBD2|few|TRBV6-6|TRBJ2-7
CASGGGSSYEQYF
TGTGCCTCGGGAGGCGGAAGCTCCTACGAGCAGTACTTC
>NA|NA|TRBV19|TRBJ2-7
CASSIPGRVYEQYF
TGTGCCAGTAGTATCCCGGGACGAGTCTACGAGCAGTACTTC
>NA|NA|TRBV6-1|TRBJ2-7
CASSEAGLSYEQYF
TGTGCCAGCAGTGAAGCTGGCCTCTCCTACGAGCAGTACTTC
>TRBD1|NA|TRBV5-1|TRBJ1-4
CASRSRQGVANEKLFF
TGCGCCAGCAGGTCCAGACAGGGGGTGGCTAATGAAAAACTGTTTTTT